Listed below are T cell receptor beta chains from one sample, sequenced in a study of CD8+CD57+ T cells in acquired aplastic anemia. In TCRdb, the reads were re-called with MiXCR into one record per CDR3 protein. The top ten hold roughly 12% of the sample, which has over 150,000 distinct CDR3 sequences, around half seen once. Sequencing input: sorted CD4+, CD8+, or CD8+CD57+ T cells (not recorded which) from PBMCs. The source is a human donor with aplastic anemia. CDR3s include the opening cysteine and the closing phenylalanine or tryptophan. The D gene is left open where the match is weak. Clone size, where shown, is once, few, many, or a class for clones that have expanded.

TGTGCCAGCAGGGACGCGATCTCCTACGAGCAGTACTTC | CASRDAISYEQYF | - | TRBJ2-7 | TRBV12-3/TRBV12-4 | -
TGCAGTGCTAGAGGCAGGGCTGGCTACACCTTC | CSARGRAGYTF | - | TRBJ1-2 | TRBV20-1 | -
TGTGCCACCAGCAGAGATGGGAGGACAAGCTCCTATAATTCACCCCTCCACTTT | CATSRDGRTSSYNSPLHF | many | TRBJ1-6 | TRBV15 | -
TGCAGTGCTAGCTCGATTCTGGGGACCCAGTACTTC | CSASSILGTQYF | - | TRBJ2-5 | TRBV20-1 | -
TGCGCCAGCAGTGAGTCATGGAATCAGCCCCAGCATTTT | CASSESWNQPQHF | - | TRBJ1-5 | TRBV10-1 | -
TGTGCCACCAGCAGAGGGGGAAACAGGGGTTACGAGCAGTACTTC | CATSRGGNRGYEQYF | once | TRBJ2-7 | TRBV15 | TRBD1
TGTGCCAGCAAACAGGGAGAACAGGAGCAGTTCTTC | CASKQGEQEQFF | many | TRBJ2-1 | TRBV7-9 | -
TGCAGTGCTAGAGGAGGTAGTGAGAATCAGCCCCAGCATTTT | CSARGGSENQPQHF | many | TRBJ1-5 | TRBV20-1 | -
TGTGCCAGCAGCCAAGAACGCCCCGAGACAGGGTCTTCTAACTATGGCTACACCTTC | CASSQERPETGSSNYGYTF | few | TRBJ1-2 | TRBV3-1 | TRBD1
TGCAGTGCTACCGACCGTTTGACAGCGAACTATGGCTACACCTTC | CSATDRLTANYGYTF | - | TRBJ1-2 | TRBV20-1 | -
TGTGCCACCAGCACGGACAAGATCTACGAGCAGTACTTC | CATSTDKIYEQYF | - | TRBJ2-7 | TRBV15 | -
TGTGCCAGCAGTGAAGACTGGGATACTGAAGCTTTCTTT | CASSEDWDTEAFF | - | TRBJ1-1 | TRBV2 | -
TGTGCCAGCAGTGAAGACCCCGGACAGGGAGCCTATCAGCCCCAGCATTTT | CASSEDPGQGAYQPQHF | many | TRBJ1-5 | TRBV2 | TRBD1
TGTGCCAGCAGTTACGTCGCAGAAGAAGAGACCCAGTACTTC | CASSYVAEEETQYF | many | TRBJ2-5 | TRBV6-2/TRBV6-3 | -
TGTGCCATCAGTGAGTCAGAATGGAACAATGAGCAGTTCTTC | CAISESEWNNEQFF | few | TRBJ2-1 | TRBV10-3 | -
TGTGCCACCAGTGATTCCCTGGCAGGGAATCTGGATGGCTACACCTTC | CATSDSLAGNLDGYTF | - | TRBJ1-2 | TRBV24-1 | -
TGCAGTGCTAGAGCTCAGGGCGGGGACAGGGGTCGGGGCTACACCTTC | CSARAQGGDRGRGYTF | - | TRBJ1-2 | TRBV20-1 | TRBD1
TGCAGTGCTAGAGATGTTCGAGGGCCCAACTATGGCTACACCTTC | CSARDVRGPNYGYTF | once | TRBJ1-2 | TRBV20-1 | -
TGTGCCAGCAGCCCCCAAACCCGCCCCAATGAGCAGTTCTTC | CASSPQTRPNEQFF | many | TRBJ2-1 | TRBV9 | -
TGTGCCAGCAGTGACTCGACTAGCGGGGGGGCAGATACGCAGTATTTT | CASSDSTSGGADTQYF | many | TRBJ2-3 | TRBV6-4 | TRBD2
TGTGCCATCAGCATCCGGGACAACAACAATGAGCAGTTCTTC | CAISIRDNNNEQFF | - | TRBJ2-1 | TRBV10-3 | -
TGTGCCAGCAGCCCGCGGGACTCTAATTCACCCCTCCACTTT | CASSPRDSNSPLHF | many | TRBJ1-6 | TRBV9 | -
TGCAGCGTTGAAGGACTAGCGGGGGGGCAGAGAGAGACCCAGTACTTC | CSVEGLAGGQRETQYF | - | TRBJ2-5 | TRBV29-1 | TRBD2
TGTGCCACCAGTGATGCTGACAGGGCCGGAGAGCAGTACTTC | CATSDADRAGEQYF | - | TRBJ2-7 | TRBV24-1 | TRBD1
TGCAGTGCTAGAGATCGACTAGTCGGGGACACCGGGGAGCTGTTTTTT | CSARDRLVGDTGELFF | many | TRBJ2-2 | TRBV20-1 | -
TGTGCCAGCAGCTTGGGACTAGCGGAGTACGAGCAGTACTTC | CASSLGLAEYEQYF | many | TRBJ2-7 | TRBV7-2 | TRBD2
TGTGCCAGCAGGACGGGAGGGGAGAACATTCAGTACTTC | CASRTGGENIQYF | - | TRBJ2-4 | TRBV6-1 | TRBD2
TGTGCCAGTAGTATACAGATTCACTCCTACGAGCAGTACTTC | CASSIQIHSYEQYF | many | TRBJ2-7 | TRBV19 | -
TGCAGTGCTAAGAGGGCAGGGGACTACGAGCAGTACTTC | CSAKRAGDYEQYF | - | TRBJ2-7 | TRBV20-1 | -
TGTGCCAGCAGCAATTCGGGGGTCTATGGCTACACCTTC | CASSNSGVYGYTF | - | TRBJ1-2 | TRBV7-3 | -
TGTGCCAGCAGTTTAAGTAGCGGGGGCAAAGAGACCCAGTACTTC | CASSLSSGGKETQYF | many | TRBJ2-5 | TRBV12-3/TRBV12-4 | TRBD2
TGCAGTGCCCCTTCCTATGGCTACACCTTC | CSAPSYGYTF | few | TRBJ1-2 | TRBV20-1 | -
TGTGCCAGCAGCTTGGCGGGACAGGGTTCCTCCTACGAGCAGTACTTC | CASSLAGQGSSYEQYF | many | TRBJ2-7 | TRBV5-6 | TRBD1
TGCAGTGCTAGGAGGACAGACATGAACACTGAAGCTTTCTTT | CSARRTDMNTEAFF | many | TRBJ1-1 | TRBV20-1 | -
TGTGCCAGCAGAGTAGGACAGGGCATGGAGCAGTTCTTC | CASRVGQGMEQFF | many | TRBJ2-1 | TRBV6-2/TRBV6-3 | TRBD1
TGTGCCAGCAGTTACTCGAGAGCGGGGGGGCGGGAGGAGGCCCAGTACTTC | CASSYSRAGGREEAQYF | - | TRBJ2-5 | TRBV6-5 | TRBD2
TGTGCCAGCAGTGAAAGGAGTTACAATGAGCAGTTCTTC | CASSERSYNEQFF | - | TRBJ2-1 | TRBV2 | -
TGTGCCAGCAGCTACAGGGATAATCAGCCCCAGCATTTT | CASSYRDNQPQHF | many | TRBJ1-5 | TRBV7-2 | -
TGTGCCATCAGTGGGGGTCCTAACTATGGCTACACCTTC | CAISGGPNYGYTF | - | TRBJ1-2 | TRBV10-3 | -
TGTGCCAGCAGTGGGGAAGACAGTTCCTACGAGCAGTACTTC | CASSGEDSSYEQYF | once | TRBJ2-7 | TRBV7-6 | -
TGTGCCACCACCGGGACAGATAATGAGCAGTTCTTC | CATTGTDNEQFF | - | TRBJ2-1 | TRBV10-3 | TRBD1
TGTGCCAGCAGCCAAGACCGGGTAGGCGACAGCCCTAATCAGCCCCAGCATTTT | CASSQDRVGDSPNQPQHF | - | TRBJ1-5 | TRBV14 | -
TGTGCCAGTTCGGACAGGGTCCAAGAGACCCAGTACTTC | CASSDRVQETQYF | - | TRBJ2-5 | TRBV7-6 | TRBD1
TGTGCCACCAGCAGAGAGGGGCTCGGCGATGGCTACACCTTC | CATSREGLGDGYTF | - | TRBJ1-2 | TRBV15 | -
TGTGCCAGTAGTATAGGGGGCATCTCCTACGAGCAGTACTTC | CASSIGGISYEQYF | - | TRBJ2-7 | TRBV19 | -
TGTGCCAGTGGCGTAAGGGTCACAGATACGCAGTATTTT | CASGVRVTDTQYF | - | TRBJ2-3 | TRBV19 | -
TGTGCCAGTAGTATTGAATTCTCCTCTGGAAACACCATATATTTT | CASSIEFSSGNTIYF | - | TRBJ1-3 | TRBV19 | -
TGTGCCAGCACCCCCGTGGGTGGGGAGACCCAGTACTTC | CASTPVGGETQYF | - | TRBJ2-5 | TRBV7-8 | -
TGTGCCAGCATTAAAGGACAGGGTTACAATGAGCAGTTCTTC | CASIKGQGYNEQFF | few | TRBJ2-1 | TRBV2 | TRBD1
TGCGCCAGCAGCCAAGATCAGGGACACTATGGCTACACCTTC | CASSQDQGHYGYTF | many | TRBJ1-2 | TRBV4-1 | -
TGCGCCAGCAGCCTAACGGCAGGGAACTATGGCTACACCTTC | CASSLTAGNYGYTF | - | TRBJ1-2 | TRBV5-1 | -
TGTGCCACCAGTGACCGGACTAGGGCGAGCGGGGAGCTGTTTTTT | CATSDRTRASGELFF | - | TRBJ2-2 | TRBV25-1 | TRBD2
TGTGCCAGCAGTGAAGACGCCGTAAGGGGTGGCAATCAGCCCCAGCATTTT | CASSEDAVRGGNQPQHF | once | TRBJ1-5 | TRBV6-1 | -
TGCAGCGTTGAAGTTCCGAGCAACGAGCAGTACTTC | CSVEVPSNEQYF | few | TRBJ2-7 | TRBV29-1 | -
TGTGCCAGCAGCACGACTAGCGGGGGACCTAAGGGCGAGCAGTACTTC | CASSTTSGGPKGEQYF | - | TRBJ2-7 | TRBV7-4 | TRBD2
TGTGCCAGTAGTATGGGTATGTACTCCTACGAGCAGTACTTC | CASSMGMYSYEQYF | many | TRBJ2-7 | TRBV19 | -
TGTGCCAGCAGTCCCTCGGCGAGGGGCAGCACAGATACGCAGTATTTT | CASSPSARGSTDTQYF | many | TRBJ2-3 | TRBV6-4 | -
TGTGCCAGCAGCTTAGGGGGGGACGCCTACGAGCAGTACTTC | CASSLGGDAYEQYF | many | TRBJ2-7 | TRBV7-6 | -